A single sample is the source of the 17 T cell receptor beta chains below, sequenced in a study of human T cells and chemical hapten exposure. Time point denoted: patch test 1, 2 weeks after DPC sensitization. Treatment given: therapeutic diphenylcyclopropenone sensitization with weekly scalp DPC. TCRdb itself ran the RACE reads through MiXCR, one entry per CDR3 protein. The repertoire includes just under 350,000 distinct CDR3 sequences, 6% to 8.5% of them detected once, and 8% to 9% sits in the top ten. Material: whole blood, obtained in connection with sensitization to the hapten diphenylcyclopropenone (DPC). Receptors were obtained from a woman between 18 and 29 years old with alopecia areata. Some clones in this sample may be carry-over from other donors' samples.

This clonotype was recorded a few times. V and J are TRBV20-1 and TRBJ2-3, with D perhaps TRBD2 (6 bases). The germline V and J ends were trimmed by 0 bases and 4 bases, with 20 bases remaining between them. The CDR3 length is 17 residues. Germline-derived CDR1 and CDR2 are DFQATT and SNEGSKA (reference sequence). The CDR3 bases are TGCAGTGCTAGAGACCCCCCGACTAGTAGTTTTGCAGATACGCAGTATTTT. Amino acids: CSARDPPTSSFADTQYF.

At least ten counts were recorded for this clonotype. The rearrangement joins TRBV13 to TRBJ2-1, with TRBD2 matching over 14 bases. CDR1 and CDR2 from the germline V gene are PRHDT and FYEKMQ (reference sequence). The CDR3 spans 16 residues. V shed 6 bases, J shed 8 bases, and the junction held 9 bases outside the gene matches. For the CDR3, the DNA is TGTGCCAGCAGTTCAAACGGACTAGCGGGGGGTCATGAGCAGTTCTTC. As protein: CASSSNGLAGGHEQFF.

The J gene is TRBJ1-6, the V gene TRBV7-9, with 8 nucleotides matching TRBD1. The junction had 12 bases not matched to a gene; V was cut back by 2 bases and J by 9 bases. Per germline, CDR1 SEHNR and CDR2 FQNEAQ (reference sequence). The CDR3 contains 17 residues. CDR3 bases: TGTGCCAGCAGCTTACCCATGACAGGGGAGCTTGCTTCACCCCTCCACTTT. It encodes CASSLPMTGELASPLHF.

This clonotype has just a few counts. V gene TRBV4-1 combines with J gene TRBJ1-5, with 8 bases aligning to TRBD1. The CDR3 runs 16 residues. V gave up 4 bases and J gave up 1 base; unmatched junction bases: 6. Germline CDR1 MGHRA, CDR2 YSYEKL. CDR3 DNA sequence: TGCGCCAGCAGCCCGGTTCGACAGGGGAGCAATCAGCCCCAGCATTTT. Its protein product is CASSPVRQGSNQPQHF.

The genes are TRBV27 and TRBJ2-7; 7 bases map to TRBD1. The CDR3 is made up of 16 amino acids. Looked up from germline, CDR1 is MNHEY and CDR2 is SMNVEV (reference sequence). V was clipped by 5 bases and J by 1 base; unmatched bases: 11. The CDR3 loop reads CASSLTRDSPSYEQYF. The CDR3 DNA reads as TGTGCCAGCAGTCTCACCCGGGACAGCCCGTCCTACGAGCAGTACTTC.

This clonotype was seen many times. The chain links TRBV29-1 to TRBJ1-2; D is ambiguous. V lost 1 base and J lost 3, with 12 bases in between. CDR3 length: 14 amino acids. Looked up from germline, CDR1 is SQVTM and CDR2 is ANQGSEA. CDR3 nucleotide sequence: TGCAGCGTTGAAGTCGGTGAGGAATACTATGGCTACACCTTC. The encoded protein is CSVEVGEEYYGYTF.

The table lists this clonotype with many counts. The chain couples TRBV12-3 or TRBV12-4 to TRBJ1-5, with D perhaps TRBD1 (6 bases). The V gene lost 3 bases and the J gene lost 6 bases, with 21 bases spanning the gap. CDR3 length: 17 amino acids. In DNA form, the CDR3 reads TGTGCCAGCAGTTTCGGGTTGTCTGGGGGCGACGGTCAGCCCCAGCATTTT. Protein sequence: CASSFGLSGGDGQPQHF.

This clonotype was observed a few times. The chain recombines TRBV7-3 with TRBJ2-1; 9 nucleotides align to TRBD2. J was trimmed by 8 bases and V by 1 base; bases with no gene match: 12. The CDR3 has 17 amino acids. Germline V lookup: CDR1 SGHTA, CDR2 FQGTGA. The CDR3 spells CASSLIPGGGAPHEQFF. CDR3 DNA: TGTGCCAGCAGCTTAATCCCCGGCGGGGGGGCCCCCCATGAGCAGTTCTTC.

In its sample, this clonotype was seen many times. This rearrangement joins TRBV5-1 to TRBJ2-3, with 10 bases that match TRBD2. After removal of 9 bases from V and 3 bases from J, the junction contained 7 bases not matched to a gene. The germline CDR1 and CDR2 sequences are SGHRS and YFSETQ. This CDR3 spans 14 amino acids. The CDR3 sequence is CATGLATRTDTQYF. DNA for the CDR3: TGCGCCACGGGACTAGCGACCCGAACAGATACGCAGTATTTT.

This clonotype was counted only a few times. V usage is TRBV5-1 and J usage is TRBJ2-1; tentatively, D is TRBD1 or TRBD2 (5 bases each). Trimming took off 3 bases at V and 5 bases at J, with 12 bases between the two ends. Germline V gene data show CDR1 as SGHRS and CDR2 as YFSETQ. CDR3 length equals 14 residues. In DNA form, the CDR3 reads TGCGCCAGCAGCTGGGGACCTCACAACAATGAGCAGTTCTTC. This gives the protein CASSWGPHNNEQFF.

This clonotype was observed a few times. The V gene is TRBV6-1, the J gene TRBJ1-3; perhaps TRBD1 as D (5 bases). The germline V gene encodes CDR1 MNHNS and CDR2 SASEGT. The CDR3 is 15 residues long. Trimming left V 1 base short and J 0 bases short, with 7 bases between. CDR3 sequence: CASSEDGGSGNTIYF. DNA of the CDR3: TGTGCCAGCAGTGAAGATGGGGGCTCTGGAAACACCATATATTTT.

The chain recombines TRBV6-6 with TRBJ2-7; 8 bases map to TRBD1. V was clipped by 6 bases and J by 7 bases; unmatched bases: 14. This CDR3 has 15 amino acids. Germline V gene data show CDR1 as MNHNY and CDR2 as SVGAGI (reference sequence). CDR3 coding DNA: TGTGCCAGCAGAAATCCAGGGGGCCTCCCCAGGGAGCAGTACTTC. Encoded protein: CASRNPGGLPREQYF.

This clonotype came up a few times. This rearrangement joins TRBV20-1 to TRBJ2-5; 7 bases map to TRBD1. Trimming at V came to 5 bases and at J to 3 bases, leaving 6 bases not matched to a gene. There are 13 residues in the CDR3. Germline CDR1 and CDR2: DFQATT and SNEGSKA (reference sequence). CDR3 in DNA: TGCAGTGCTGGGGAGACAGGGAAAGAGACCCAGTACTTC. This translates into CSAGETGKETQYF.

This clonotype has at least ten counts. The CDR3 region has the DNA TGTGCCAGCAGCATTGGCGGGACGAAGAGCGAGACGCAGTATTTT. It codes for CASSIGGTKSETQYF. This chain connects TRBV7-2 to TRBJ2-3; possible D gene TRBD2, 6 bases. Germline loops: CDR1 SGHTA, CDR2 FQGNSA. CDR3 size: 15 residues. V was trimmed by 5 bases and J by 9 bases, leaving 21 bases between them.

This clonotype was seen at least ten times. The CDR3 protein is CSGAPAPWTDTQYF. In DNA, the CDR3 is TGCAGCGGGGCCCCGGCACCGTGGACAGATACGCAGTATTTT. The chain is built from TRBV29-1 and TRBJ2-3; no reliable D call. The CDR3 loop spans 14 amino acids. Trimming stripped 7 bases from V and 3 bases from J, with 17 bases between. Germline V gives CDR1 SQVTM, CDR2 ANQGSEA.

The chain is built from TRBV7-2 and TRBJ2-1, with D perhaps TRBD1 (5 bases). From germline, CDR1 is SGHTA and CDR2 FQGNSA. The CDR3 covers 16 residues. The V gene lost 0 bases and the J gene lost 3 bases, with 12 bases spanning the gap. The CDR3 spells CASSLADRLGYNEQFF. In DNA, the CDR3 is TGTGCCAGCAGCTTAGCCGACAGACTGGGCTACAATGAGCAGTTCTTC.

There are a few counts of this clonotype. V usage is TRBV13 and J usage is TRBJ1-3; D remains ambiguous. Trimming stripped 0 bases from V and 4 bases from J, with 10 bases between. CDR1 is PRHDT and CDR2 is FYEKMQ in the germline V gene (reference sequence). This CDR3 is built from 15 residues. CDR3 DNA: TGTGCCAGCAGCTTAGGGGCCAGCCAAGGAAACACCATATATTTT. Translating gives CASSLGASQGNTIYF.